Below are 18 T cell receptor beta chains sequenced from a single sample in a study of T cells in localized non-small cell lung cancer. Using immunoSEQ multiplex PCR, the repertoire was profiled, and TCRdb retains in-frame clones only, with some absent. The sample lists 70,000 to 100,000 clones; 80% were seen once. The sample in question was peripheral blood, obtained before any cancer treatment. The receptors stem from a female donor older than 55 with stage I lung adenocarcinoma.

V gene TRBV5-6 combines with J gene TRBJ1-1, with TRBD1 identical over 9 bases. This CDR3 region has 14 residues. In germline, CDR1 is SGHDT, CDR2 YYEEEE. J was trimmed by 4 bases and V by 4 bases; bases with no gene match: 5. The CDR3 nucleotides are TGTGCCAGCAGCATAACACAGGGGGCCACTGAAGCTTTCTTT. Encoded protein: CASSITQGATEAFF.

This chain uses TRBV30 with TRBJ2-7; D is uncertain. V was clipped by 2 bases and J by 2 bases, with 4 bases between them. This CDR3 region has 11 residues. Germline V gene data show CDR1 as GTSNPN and CDR2 as SVGIG (reference sequence). This CDR3 is CAWSTTYEQYF. CDR3 sequence (DNA): TGTGCCTGGAGTACGACCTACGAGCAGTACTTC.

V is TRBV6-1 and J is TRBJ2-5; 7 nucleotides agree with TRBD2. V lost 0 bases and J lost 1; bases outside the gene matches: 5. This CDR3 is 16 amino acids long. Germline values: CDR1 MNHNS, CDR2 SASEGT. Here the CDR3 reads CASSEAGGGVQETQYF. CDR3 bases: TGTGCCAGCAGTGAAGCCGGGGGAGGGGTCCAAGAGACCCAGTACTTC.

The chain is built from TRBV6-5 and TRBJ1-3; unclear D gene. The CDR3 contains 11 residues. Germline assignment: CDR1 MNHEY and CDR2 SVGAGI. V lost 6 bases and J lost 4, with 4 bases in between. The CDR3 sequence is CASRRGNTIYF. CDR3 DNA: TGTGCCAGCAGACGCGGAAACACCATATATTTT.

The chain joins TRBV18 to TRBJ1-3, with 7 bases identical to TRBD1. CDR1 and CDR2 (germline): KGHSH, LQKENI. Trimming took 4 bases from V and 0 from J; bases not matched to a gene: 3. The length of the CDR3 is 15 residues. CDR3 loop: CASSQDRTSGNTIYF. In nucleotides, the CDR3 is TGTGCCAGCTCACAGGACAGGACCTCTGGAAACACCATATATTTT.

Only a few counts were recorded for this clone. The chain joins TRBV6-4 to TRBJ2-3; D gene unclear. CDR3 length equals 14 residues. The germline CDR1 and CDR2 sequences are MRHNA and SNTAGT. Trimming took off 4 bases at V and 7 bases at J, with 15 bases between the two ends. The DNA for the CDR3 is TGTGCCAGCAGTGCCTCGGACCATGCTAATACGCAGTATTTT. It yields the protein CASSASDHANTQYF.

In this sample, this clone turned up once. The chain recombines TRBV19 with TRBJ1-5; perhaps TRBD1 as D (5 bases). CDR1 is LNHDA, CDR2 SQIVND, per germline (reference sequence). CDR3 size: 16 residues. Trimming took off 7 bases at V and 7 bases at J, with 23 bases between the two ends. CDR3 DNA: TGTGCCAGTAAAGAGGGGTCGGTAAGGGGAACACAGCCCCAGCATTTT. This encodes CASKEGSVRGTQPQHF.

This rearrangement joins TRBV30 to TRBJ1-4, with D unresolved. The CDR3 sequence is 14 residues long. In germline, CDR1 is GTSNPN, CDR2 SVGIG (reference sequence). Trimming shortened V by 4 bases and J by 8 bases, and 17 bases separated the two germline ends. CDR3 protein: CAWNFGSTTEKLFF. CDR3 nucleotide sequence: TGTGCCTGGAACTTTGGCTCGACAACCGAAAAACTGTTTTTT.

The V and J genes are TRBV10-3 and TRBJ2-7; a weak D match, TRBD1 (6 bases). CDR3 length equals 14 residues. The V end lost 0 bases, the J end lost 4 bases, and 10 bases lay between the germline ends. Germline values: CDR1 ENHRY, CDR2 SYGVKD. CDR3 bases: TGTGCCATCAGTGAGTCGTCACAGGGTTACGAGCAGTACTTC. Its protein product is CAISESSQGYEQYF.

The chain is built from TRBV15 and TRBJ1-2; D is perhaps TRBD1 (6 bases). CDR3 length: 14 amino acids. CDR1 is LNHNV, CDR2 YYDKDF, per germline (reference sequence). Deletions cut 1 base from V and 4 bases from J, with 10 bases between. The CDR3 nucleotides are TGTGCCACCAGCAGAGTTGGGGGGGCCTATGGCTACACCTTC. Amino acid sequence: CATSRVGGAYGYTF.

The chain couples TRBV9 to TRBJ2-5; the D gene is possibly TRBD2 (6 bases). The CDR3 extends over 14 amino acids. V was pared by 4 bases and J by 5 bases, with 15 bases between. Germline-derived CDR1 and CDR2 are SGDLS and YYNGEE. CDR3 nucleotide sequence: TGTGCCAGCAGCTTTAGCGGTGCTGGGGAGACCCAGTACTTC. Amino acids: CASSFSGAGETQYF.

This clone has more than one count but fewer than ten. The gene calls are TRBV6-1 and TRBJ2-7, with D tentatively TRBD1 (5 bases). V lost 8 bases to trimming and J lost 3 bases, with 11 bases between them. Germline loops: CDR1 MNHNS, CDR2 SASEGT. The CDR3 extends over 12 amino acids. Here the CDR3 reads CASLPGNYEQYF. The DNA for the CDR3 is TGTGCCAGCCTTCCAGGGAACTACGAGCAGTACTTC.

CDR3 sequence reads: CASSQAGRAQPQHF. The CDR3 DNA sequence: TGCGCCAGCAGCCAAGCGGGAAGGGCGCAGCCCCAGCATTTT. V and J are TRBV4-1 and TRBJ1-5; D not resolved. The CDR3 loop spans 14 amino acids. Germline CDR1 MGHRA, CDR2 YSYEKL. The V gene lost 1 base and the J gene lost 7 bases, with 11 bases spanning the gap.

This clone was counted between two and nine times. The chain links TRBV6-5 to TRBJ1-2; D not certain. CDR3 length equals 13 residues. The germline gives CDR1 MNHEY, CDR2 SVGAGI. V dropped 0 bases and J dropped 6 bases, with 8 bases sitting between them. CDR3 coding DNA: TGTGCCAGCAGTTACTCTGGGAACGATGGCTACACCTTC. It translates to CASSYSGNDGYTF.

This chain links TRBV5-6 with TRBJ1-3; D possibly corresponds to TRBD1 (6 bases). Trimming pared 3 bases from V and 0 bases from J, leaving 13 bases between. Germline CDR1 and CDR2: SGHDT and YYEEEE. The CDR3 is made up of 16 amino acids. CDR3 bases: TGTGCCAGCAGCTGGGGACAAGCCTTCTCTGGAAACACCATATATTTT. The encoded protein is CASSWGQAFSGNTIYF.

The V and J genes are TRBV5-8 and TRBJ2-3; tentative D call: TRBD2 (6 bases). CDR1 SGHTS and CDR2 YDEGEE come from the germline V gene. V was shortened by 4 bases and J by 2 bases, with 11 bases between the two germline ends. The CDR3 contains 14 residues. The CDR3, as DNA: TGTGCCAGCAGCGCGGGACTCCACACAGATACGCAGTATTTT. Its protein is CASSAGLHTDTQYF.

The chain uses TRBV4-2 and TRBJ2-2; the D is unclear. Trimming shortened V by 0 bases and J by 2 bases, and 7 bases separated the two germline ends. CDR1 is LGHNA and CDR2 is YNFKEQ in the germline V gene. This CDR3 contains 15 residues. This CDR3 is CASSQDQANTGELFF. CDR3 in DNA: TGTGCCAGCAGCCAAGATCAGGCCAACACCGGGGAGCTGTTTTTT.

This clone occurred once. The rearrangement links TRBV9 to TRBJ2-2, with 7 bases that match TRBD1. Germline CDR1 is SGDLS and CDR2 is YYNGEE. Trimming removed 0 bases from V and 2 bases from J; junction bases left unmatched: 13. The CDR3 runs to 19 residues. CDR3 loop: CASSVDSWDSLINTGELFF. The CDR3 DNA reads TGTGCCAGCAGCGTAGACTCCTGGGACAGCCTCATCAACACCGGGGAGCTGTTTTTT.